This T cell receptor beta chain was sequenced during a study of CXCR3-negative and CXCR3-positive naive CD8 T cells. The overall study: Roughly 135 million TRB reads were obtained overall (about 1.5 +/- 0.3 million per library). Study results and caveats: Both naive subsets had comparably high diversity; memory CD8+ cells much lower. Against CXCR3-negative naive cells, CXCR3-positive naive cells showed more hydrophobic TRB CDR3s.

As concerns this clonotype: What it recognizes is unknown.

Through 5' RACE with UMI labels, the TRB cDNA libraries were prepared. TCRdb re-analyzed the 5' RACE reads; it lists each CDR3 protein once, without DNA. This sample's table has tens of thousands of distinct CDR3 sequences. This CDR3 is 16 amino acids long. Germline V gives CDR1 KGHDR, CDR2 SFDVKD. Within the CD8+ T cell compartment, naive cells were CD45RO-CCR7+CD27+CD95-. This clonotype was obtained from a human donor in good health. Some clones in this sample may be carry-over from other donors' samples. The specimen sequenced was naive CXCR3+ CD8+ T cells from blood. Subset noted: CD45RO-CCR7+CD27+CD95- naive CD8+ T cells expressing CXCR3 (TNR3+). The chain combines TRBV24-1 with TRBJ2-3. CDR3 protein: CATSDLASTRTDTQYF.